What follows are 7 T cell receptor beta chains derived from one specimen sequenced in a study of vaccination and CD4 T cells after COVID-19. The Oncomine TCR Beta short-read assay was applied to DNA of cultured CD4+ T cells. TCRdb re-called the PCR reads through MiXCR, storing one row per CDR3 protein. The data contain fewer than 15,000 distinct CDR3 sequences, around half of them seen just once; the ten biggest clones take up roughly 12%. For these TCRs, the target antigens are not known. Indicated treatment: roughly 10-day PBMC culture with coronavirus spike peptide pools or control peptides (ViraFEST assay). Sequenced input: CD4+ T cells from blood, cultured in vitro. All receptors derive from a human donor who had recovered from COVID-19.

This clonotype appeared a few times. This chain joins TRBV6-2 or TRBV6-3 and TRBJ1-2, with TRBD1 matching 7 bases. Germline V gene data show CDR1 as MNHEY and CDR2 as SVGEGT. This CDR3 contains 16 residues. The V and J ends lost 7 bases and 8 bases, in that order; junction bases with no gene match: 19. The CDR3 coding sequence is TGTGCCAGCAATTCCAACAGGGGCGAAGCCTTTGAAGGCTACACCTTC. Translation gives CASNSNRGEAFEGYTF.

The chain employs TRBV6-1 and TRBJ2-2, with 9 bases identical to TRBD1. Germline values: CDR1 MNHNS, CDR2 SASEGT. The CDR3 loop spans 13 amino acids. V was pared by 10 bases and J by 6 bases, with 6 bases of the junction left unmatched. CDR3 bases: TGTGCCACATACAGGGGGCAGGCCGGGGAGCTGTTTTTT. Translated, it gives CATYRGQAGELFF.

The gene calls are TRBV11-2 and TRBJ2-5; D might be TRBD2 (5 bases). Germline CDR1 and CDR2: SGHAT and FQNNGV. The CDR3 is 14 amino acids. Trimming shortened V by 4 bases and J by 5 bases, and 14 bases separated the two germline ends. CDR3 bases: TGTGCCAGCAGCTACGTTAGAGGGCGGGAGACCCAGTACTTC. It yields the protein CASSYVRGRETQYF. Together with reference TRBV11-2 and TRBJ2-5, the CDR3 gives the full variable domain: EAGVAQSPRYKIIEKRQSVAFWCNPISGHATLYWYQQILGQGPKLLIQFQNNGVVDDSQLPKDRFSAERLKGVDSTLKIQPAKLEDSAVYLCASSYVRGRETQYFGPGTRLLVL.

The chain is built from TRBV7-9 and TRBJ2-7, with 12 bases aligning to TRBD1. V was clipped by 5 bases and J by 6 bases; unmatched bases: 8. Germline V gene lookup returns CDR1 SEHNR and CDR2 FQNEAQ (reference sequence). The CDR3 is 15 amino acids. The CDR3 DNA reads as TGTGCCAGCAGCCGGGGACAGGGGGCGAAAGGCGAGCAGTACTTC. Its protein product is CASSRGQGAKGEQYF.

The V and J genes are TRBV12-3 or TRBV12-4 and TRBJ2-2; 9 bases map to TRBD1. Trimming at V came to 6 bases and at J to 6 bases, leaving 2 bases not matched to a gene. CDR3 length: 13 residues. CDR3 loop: CASRRQGAGELFF. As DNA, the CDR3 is TGTGCCAGCAGGCGACAGGGGGCCGGGGAGCTGTTTTTT.

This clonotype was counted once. The CDR3 sequence: CASSSQGSAMPGYGYTF. The CDR3 region has the DNA TGTGCCAGCAGTTCGCAGGGGTCCGCGATGCCTGGCTATGGCTACACCTTC. The chain links TRBV6-5 to TRBJ1-2, with D possibly being TRBD1 (6 bases). V shed 4 bases and J shed 4 bases, with 22 bases lying between them. Germline V CDR1 and CDR2: MNHEY, SVGAGI. The length of the CDR3 is 17 residues.

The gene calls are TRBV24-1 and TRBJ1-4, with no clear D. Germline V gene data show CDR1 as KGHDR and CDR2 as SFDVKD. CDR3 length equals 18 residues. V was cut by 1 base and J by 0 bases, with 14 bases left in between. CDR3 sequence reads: CATSDLLSPPATNEKLFF. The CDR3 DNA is TGTGCCACCAGTGATTTACTTTCGCCACCTGCAACTAATGAAAAACTGTTTTTT.